This TCR beta chain is drawn from a study of patients and donors after allogeneic stem cell transplantation (TCRdb year 2020). Libraries came from RT-PCR. Sequencing instrument: NextSeq 550. TCRdb redid the processing of the public reads, applying fastp at Q25 and MiXCR, and retained in-frame beta chains. Rows with one shared CDR3 protein collapse into an entry with the most common genes and DNA. In this sample the table shows about a million distinct CDR3 sequences, about 20% of which occur a single time. The ten largest account for roughly 6.4% of the sample. The V end gives up 4 bases and the J end 0 bases, leaving 3 bases in the junction not matched to a gene. The CDR3 spans 14 residues, from the cysteine through the phenylalanine. Only the CDR3 region is kept as DNA, spanning 42 bases read in frame from base 1. CDR1 and CDR2 were assigned from the germline V gene as MGHRA and YSYEKL. The sample holds a few counts of this clonotype. Its target antigen remains unknown. No base qualities exist here, and no much larger clone lies one base off it.

This sequence was found in a human donor who was either an allogeneic HSCT recipient or a stem cell or donor lymphocyte infusion donor (not recorded which). It is not recorded whose cells these are; they may come from a transplant donor. Recombination connected TRBV4-1 to TRBJ2-7, and 7 junction bases match TRBD2. The sequenced material came from blood, either unsorted or a sorted T cell fraction (not recorded which). The CDR3 protein sequence reads: CASSPSSGSYEQYF. The DNA sequence is given as TGCGCCAGCAGCCCTTCTAGCGGCTCCTACGAGCAGTACTTC.